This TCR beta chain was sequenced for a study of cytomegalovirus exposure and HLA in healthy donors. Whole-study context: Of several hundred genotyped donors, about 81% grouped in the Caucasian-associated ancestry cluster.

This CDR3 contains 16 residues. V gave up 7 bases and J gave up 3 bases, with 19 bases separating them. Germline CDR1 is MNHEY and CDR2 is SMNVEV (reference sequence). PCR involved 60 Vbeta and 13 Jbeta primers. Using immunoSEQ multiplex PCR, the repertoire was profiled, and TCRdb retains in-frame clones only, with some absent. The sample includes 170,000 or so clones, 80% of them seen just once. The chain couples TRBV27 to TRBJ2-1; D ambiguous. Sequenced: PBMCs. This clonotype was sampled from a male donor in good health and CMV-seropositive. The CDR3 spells CASTTLGEAHYNEQFF. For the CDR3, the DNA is TGTGCCAGCACTACTCTCGGAGAGGCTCACTACAATGAGCAGTTCTTC.